Shown below are 31 T cell receptor beta chains from a single sample sequenced in a study of monozygotic twins with inflammatory bowel disease. TCRdb re-called the 5' RACE reads and shows each CDR3 protein once, DNA omitted. The listing contains some 440,000 distinct CDR3 sequences. Sequenced: blood. These receptors were taken from a human donor with ulcerative colitis or Crohn's disease, or a healthy co-twin of an affected twin (not recorded which).

V usage is TRBV11-3 and J usage is TRBJ2-7; TCRdb reports TRBD2, a call that lacks DNA to check it against. The CDR3 is made up of 13 amino acids. The germline gives CDR1 SGHNT, CDR2 YENEEA. This CDR3 is CASSSGADYEQYF.

The CDR3 sequence is CASSLAGRRYNEQFF. This chain joins TRBV5-6 and TRBJ2-1; TCRdb selects TRBD2, and the lack of DNA leaves this call unchecked. The germline CDR1 and CDR2 sequences are SGHDT and YYEEEE. The CDR3 runs 15 residues.

The rearrangement links TRBV12-3 or TRBV12-4 to TRBJ2-1; TCRdb's assignment of TRBD2 cannot be checked, as there is no DNA. The CDR3 is 16 residues long. CDR3 amino acids: CASSLSGGRARAEQFF.

This rearrangement joins TRBV7-6 to TRBJ1-1. This CDR3 region has 14 residues. In germline, CDR1 is SGHVS, CDR2 FNYEAQ. CDR3 region: CASSLNGVNTEAFF.

The rearrangement joins TRBV12-3 or TRBV12-4 to TRBJ2-6; TCRdb lists TRBD2, though no DNA is available to test this call. The CDR3 totals 15 residues. CDR3 in amino acids: CASSPSVPGANVLTF.

This rearrangement joins TRBV6-5 to TRBJ1-2; TCRdb gives TRBD1 as the D gene, but with no DNA this cannot be confirmed. This CDR3 contains 14 residues. From germline, CDR1 is MNHEY and CDR2 SVGAGI. CDR3 sequence reads: CASSYSGTPYGYTF.

The V and J genes are TRBV10-3 and TRBJ2-3. The CDR3 sequence is 11 residues long. Germline loops: CDR1 ENHRY, CDR2 SYGVKD. The CDR3 region is CAISGADTQYF.

The J gene is TRBJ2-3, the V gene TRBV18. CDR1 is KGHSH and CDR2 is LQKENI in the germline V gene. The CDR3 runs to 18 residues. The CDR3 loop reads CASSPTRMGLTSTDTQYF.

The J gene is TRBJ1-2, the V gene TRBV4-1. The CDR3 is 15 amino acids. The germline V gene encodes CDR1 MGHRA and CDR2 YSYEKL. The CDR3 sequence is CASSQEGGEGYGYTF.

The gene calls are TRBV5-1 and TRBJ2-1. Per germline, CDR1 SGHRS and CDR2 YFSETQ. The CDR3 covers 13 residues. CDR3 sequence reads: CASSLPEHNEQFF.

This CDR3 reads CASSIRRNTDTQYF. The rearrangement uses TRBV5-1 and TRBJ2-3. Germline assignment: CDR1 SGHRS and CDR2 YFSETQ. The CDR3 is made up of 14 amino acids.

V and J are TRBV20-1 and TRBJ1-5; TCRdb outputs TRBD1, but without DNA this stays unchecked. Germline V CDR1 and CDR2: DFQATT, SNEGSKA (reference sequence). CDR3 length equals 18 residues. The CDR3: CSARDKVRQGYSNQPQHF.

The chain joins TRBV5-6 to TRBJ1-1; TCRdb's assignment of TRBD1 cannot be checked, as there is no DNA. CDR3 length equals 16 residues. The germline V gene encodes CDR1 SGHDT and CDR2 YYEEEE. This CDR3 is CASSKPTGASNTEAFF. Using reference TRBV5-6 and TRBJ1-1 for the parts outside the CDR3, the full variable domain is DAGVTQSPTHLIKTRGQQVTLRCSPKSGHDTVSWYQQALGQGPQFIFQYYEEEERQRGNFPDRFSGHQFPNYSSELNVNALLLGDSALYLCASSKPTGASNTEAFFGQGTRLTVV.

The chain couples TRBV20-1 to TRBJ2-5. Looked up from germline, CDR1 is DFQATT and CDR2 is SNEGSKA (reference sequence). The CDR3 spans 11 residues. CDR3 amino acids: CSARGFETQYF.

This chain joins TRBV19 and TRBJ2-7; TCRdb calls TRBD2, which cannot be checked without DNA. There are 15 residues in the CDR3. The V gene's germline CDR1 is LNHDA and CDR2 SQIVND (reference sequence). This CDR3 is CASSPEEGPHYEQYF.

The V call is TRBV30, the J call TRBJ2-3. This CDR3 contains 12 residues. CDR1 is GTSNPN and CDR2 is SVGIG in the germline V gene (reference sequence). Here the CDR3 reads CAWSEAADTQYF.

The chain employs TRBV9 and TRBJ2-7; TCRdb outputs TRBD1, but without DNA this stays unchecked. There are 14 residues in the CDR3. The germline V gene has CDR1 SGDLS and CDR2 YYNGEE. CDR3: CASSVSPTLYEQYF.

The rearrangement links TRBV6-2 or TRBV6-3 to TRBJ2-1; there is no DNA to check the TCRdb D call of TRBD2. This CDR3 contains 13 residues. The germline V gene encodes CDR1 MNHEY and CDR2 SVGEGT. The CDR3 sequence is CAVGRESYNEQFF.

V and J are TRBV5-5 and TRBJ2-1; TCRdb returns TRBD2, unconfirmable since there is no DNA. The CDR3 length is 14 residues. CDR1 SGHKS and CDR2 YYEKEE come from the germline V gene (reference sequence). The CDR3 spells CASSQVAGGLEQFF.

The chain is built from TRBV30 and TRBJ1-1. Germline V gene lookup returns CDR1 GTSNPN and CDR2 SVGIG (reference sequence). The CDR3 is 13 residues long. CDR3 region: CAGTLERVTEAFF.

This chain connects TRBV6-1 to TRBJ1-6; the D call of TRBD1 rests on TCRdb alone, since no DNA is present to check it. Germline-derived CDR1 and CDR2 are MNHNS and SASEGT. The length of the CDR3 is 15 residues. The CDR3 reads CATLDRGISNSPLHF.

This rearrangement joins TRBV2 to TRBJ2-2. CDR3 length: 15 amino acids. The germline V gene encodes CDR1 SNHLY and CDR2 FYNNEI. The CDR3 region is CASSGFSWNTGELFF.

V gene TRBV18 combines with J gene TRBJ2-1; the TRBD2 assignment by TCRdb is unverifiable without DNA. Germline CDR1 reads KGHSH; CDR2 reads LQKENI. CDR3 length equals 15 residues. CDR3: CASSPPTSGDNEQFF.

The chain has TRBV29-1 and TRBJ1-1. The CDR3 contains 12 residues. Germline CDR1 is SQVTM and CDR2 is ANQGSEA. The CDR3 reads CSVDQGNVKAFF.

The chain combines TRBV20-1 with TRBJ1-3; checking the TCRdb D call of TRBD1 is not possible without DNA. CDR1 is DFQATT and CDR2 is SNEGSKA in the germline V gene (reference sequence). This CDR3 spans 14 amino acids. This chain's CDR3 is CSAGAGFSGNTIYF.

CDR3 sequence: CAISPGQGSTDTQYF. The J gene is TRBJ2-3, the V gene TRBV10-3; TCRdb outputs TRBD1, but without DNA this stays unchecked. The CDR3 covers 15 residues. Per germline, CDR1 ENHRY and CDR2 SYGVKD.

V gene TRBV7-2 combines with J gene TRBJ1-3; TCRdb's assignment of TRBD1 cannot be checked, as there is no DNA. This CDR3 has 16 amino acids. Germline assignment: CDR1 SGHTA and CDR2 FQGNSA. This CDR3 is CASSLGGSPSGNTIYF.

The chain carries TRBV7-9 and TRBJ2-5; the TCRdb D gene call, TRBD2, has no DNA to confirm it. There are 12 residues in the CDR3. Per germline, CDR1 SEHNR and CDR2 FQNEAQ (reference sequence). This chain's CDR3 is CASSLAGRTQYF.

This sequence joins TRBV6-2 or TRBV6-3 and TRBJ1-5. Germline CDR1 reads MNHEY; CDR2 reads SVGEGT. The CDR3 contains 15 residues. CDR3 loop: CASSYFGGAGQPQHF.

The chain uses TRBV6-2 or TRBV6-3 and TRBJ2-1. This CDR3 is built from 13 residues. Germline CDR1 reads MNHEY; CDR2 reads SVGEGT. CDR3 protein: CASKEALPNEQFF.

V and J are TRBV6-2 or TRBV6-3 and TRBJ2-7; TCRdb names TRBD1, which stays unverified in the absence of DNA. CDR1 MNHEY and CDR2 SVGEGT come from the germline V gene. The CDR3 is made up of 14 amino acids. Here the CDR3 reads CASRRTVGSYEQYF.